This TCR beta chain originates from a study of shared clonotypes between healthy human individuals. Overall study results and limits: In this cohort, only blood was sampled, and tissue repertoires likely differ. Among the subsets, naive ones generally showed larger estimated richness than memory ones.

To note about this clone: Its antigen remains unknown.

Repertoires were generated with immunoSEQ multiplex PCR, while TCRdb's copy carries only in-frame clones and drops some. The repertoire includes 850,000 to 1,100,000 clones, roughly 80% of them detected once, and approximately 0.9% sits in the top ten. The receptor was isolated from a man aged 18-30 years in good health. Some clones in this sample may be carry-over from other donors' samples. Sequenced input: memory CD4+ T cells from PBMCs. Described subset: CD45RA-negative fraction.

CDR3 nucleotides: TGTGCCAGCAGCTTTACCGGGTCGTCCGTCGATGAGCAGTTCTTC. Its protein is CASSFTGSSVDEQFF. The chain carries TRBV11-2 and TRBJ2-1; D uncertain. V shed 3 bases and J shed 8 bases, with 17 bases lying between them. This CDR3 spans 15 amino acids. Germline V gene lookup returns CDR1 SGHAT and CDR2 FQNNGV.